This T cell receptor (beta chain) was sequenced for a study of control samples from healthy donors and cancer patients. TCRdb's copy holds only in-frame clones and misses some; the assay was immunoSEQ multiplex PCR. The sample lists around 150,000 clones, roughly 94% seen once, with 14% in the top ten. V was pared by 2 bases and J by 5 bases, with 12 bases between. Germline V gene sequence: CDR1 SGHVS, CDR2 FQNEAQ. The CDR3 runs to 14 residues. The clonotype was recovered from a man aged 60 to 75 with colorectal cancer. The chain employs TRBV7-8 and TRBJ1-2; weak D call: TRBD1 (5 bases). Sequencing was carried out using PBMCs. CDR3: CASSLSRDSYGYTF. The CDR3 bases are TGTGCCAGCAGCTTAAGCAGGGACTCTTATGGCTACACCTTC.